This record concerns one TCR beta chain sequence. The record originates from a study of shared clonotypes between healthy human individuals. The CDR3 length is 16 residues. CDR1 is MNHEY and CDR2 is SVGAGI in the germline V gene. The trim removed 0 bases at V and 6 bases at J, leaving 9 bases unmatched. CD45RO-negative CD8 cells positively selected for CCR7 made up the naive population, which excluded terminally differentiated effector memory CD45RA+ cells. At the deep level, the assay was run. Using immunoSEQ multiplex PCR, the repertoire was profiled, and TCRdb retains in-frame clones only, with some absent. Of roughly 1,800,000 clones listed, around 96% are singletons.

The chain has TRBV6-5 and TRBJ1-1, with 8 positions matching TRBD1. The receptor was isolated from a man aged 18 to 29 in good health. The sequenced sample was naive CD8+ T cells sorted from blood. The CDR3 bases are TGTGCCAGCAGTTACTCTATATGGACAGGGCAGCCTGAAGCTTTCTTT. Its protein is CASSYSIWTGQPEAFF.